The 18 T cell receptor beta chains in this list originate from one sample, sequenced in a study of T-cell memory formation after mild COVID-19. TCRdb re-derived calls from the 5' RACE reads in MiXCR, one entry per CDR3 protein. The sample holds about 150,000 distinct CDR3 sequences; approximately 12% are singletons and the top ten take 2.5% to 3.5%. Sequenced sample: PBMCs or a T cell subset sorted from them (not recorded which). All receptors come from a man aged 18 to 30 who had mild COVID-19 (a few samples of this study predate the infection). Cell type and time point are not known.

The genes are TRBV4-3 and TRBJ1-2, with D maybe TRBD1 (5 bases). CDR3 length: 15 amino acids. Trimming shortened V by 4 bases and J by 0 bases, and 12 bases separated the two germline ends. Germline CDR1 LGHNA, CDR2 YSLEER. The CDR3 nucleotides read TGCGCCAGCAGCCCGGCGGACACCTCTAACTATGGCTACACCTTC. This gives the protein CASSPADTSNYGYTF.

This chain uses TRBV5-4 with TRBJ2-7; 15 bases align to TRBD2. The junction had 7 bases not matched to a gene; V was cut back by 4 bases and J by 2 bases. From germline, CDR1 is SGHNT and CDR2 YYREEE (reference sequence). CDR3 length: 17 amino acids. The CDR3 region is CASSHPGLAGGTYEQYF. DNA of the CDR3: TGTGCCAGCAGCCATCCGGGACTAGCGGGGGGCACCTACGAGCAGTACTTC.

The V gene is TRBV5-5, the J gene TRBJ2-7; D is possibly TRBD1 or TRBD2 (6 bases each). Trimming removed 0 bases from V and 7 bases from J, with 11 bases in between. The germline V gene has CDR1 SGHKS and CDR2 YYEKEE (reference sequence). The CDR3 has 13 amino acids. The CDR3 loop reads CASSLARRGEQYV. CDR3 sequence (DNA): TGTGCCAGCAGCTTGGCCCGGAGGGGGGAGCAGTACGTC.

V gene TRBV6-2 or TRBV6-3 combines with J gene TRBJ2-1; D is unclear. Germline CDR1 reads MNHEY; CDR2 reads SVGEGT. The CDR3 runs to 16 residues. Trimming cost V 7 bases and J 6 bases, with 22 bases left between them. The CDR3 sequence is CASTEEYRLDGNEQFF. DNA for the CDR3: TGTGCCAGCACCGAAGAATACCGGTTGGATGGCAATGAGCAGTTCTTC.

There are many counts of this clonotype. The chain combines TRBV12-3 or TRBV12-4 with TRBJ2-2; 8 nucleotides line up with TRBD1. This CDR3 has 14 amino acids. V dropped 3 bases and J dropped 6; count of bases not matched to a gene: 3. CDR3 bases: TGTGCCAGCAGTTTCCAGGGGGCGGCCGGGGAGCTGTTTTTT. Protein: CASSFQGAAGELFF.

This clonotype was observed a few times. This rearrangement joins TRBV27 to TRBJ2-2; D is ambiguous. The CDR3 runs 13 residues. The ends were cut back, 6 bases at V and 4 bases at J, with 9 bases in the middle. Germline assignment: CDR1 MNHEY and CDR2 SMNVEV (reference sequence). CDR3 region: CASSLVGTGELFF. In DNA, the CDR3 is TGTGCCAGCAGCCTTGTTGGCACCGGGGAGCTGTTTTTT.

V gene TRBV6-4 combines with J gene TRBJ1-5, with D perhaps matching TRBD1 (5 bases). The V and J ends lost 6 bases and 3 bases respectively, with 21 bases between them. Germline CDR1 reads MRHNA; CDR2 reads SNTAGT. The CDR3 sequence is 17 residues long. The CDR3 sequence: CASSVYRPGWINQPQHF. DNA of the CDR3: TGTGCCAGCAGCGTTTACAGGCCAGGGTGGATCAATCAGCCCCAGCATTTT.

Only a few counts were recorded for this clonotype. This chain uses TRBV24-1 with TRBJ2-3; the match to TRBD1 covers 7 bases. This CDR3 region has 12 residues. The V gene end was trimmed by 7 bases and the J gene end by 6 bases; junction bases not matched to a gene: 3. CDR1 and CDR2 from the germline V gene are KGHDR and SFDVKD. Written as DNA, the CDR3 is TGTGCCACCAGCCAGGGGGAGGATACGCAGTATTTT. It yields the protein CATSQGEDTQYF.

V is TRBV7-3 and J is TRBJ2-3; 15 nucleotides align to TRBD2. The CDR3 extends over 20 amino acids. The V segment lost 0 bases and the J segment 0 bases; nucleotides outside the gene matches: 7. The germline CDR1 and CDR2 sequences are SGHTA and FQGTGA. The CDR3 is CASSLTRPGTSGGSTDTQYF. The CDR3 DNA reads as TGTGCCAGCAGCTTAACCCGACCCGGGACTAGCGGGGGGAGCACAGATACGCAGTATTTT. Full variable domain (remainder filled in from reference TRBV7-3 and TRBJ2-3): GAGVSQTPSNKVTEKGKYVELRCDPISGHTALYWYRQSLGQGPEFLIYFQGTGAADDSGLPNDRFFAVRPEGSVSTLKIQRTERGDSAVYLCASSLTRPGTSGGSTDTQYFGPGTRLTVL.

This clonotype appeared many times. The rearrangement joins TRBV5-1 to TRBJ2-3; no reliable D call. The CDR3 totals 14 residues. Germline V gene sequence: CDR1 SGHRS, CDR2 YFSETQ. Trimming pared 4 bases from V and 0 bases from J, leaving 9 bases between. The DNA of the CDR3 is TGCGCCAGCAGCCCCGGAGACAGCACAGATACGCAGTATTTT. Its protein product is CASSPGDSTDTQYF.

In this sample, this clonotype turned up a few times. The V gene is TRBV3-1, the J gene TRBJ2-3; 9 nucleotides match TRBD2. After removal of 2 bases from V and 1 base from J, the junction contained 4 bases not matched to a gene. This CDR3 contains 16 residues. The V gene's germline CDR1 is LGHDT and CDR2 YNNKEL (reference sequence). For the CDR3, the DNA is TGTGCCAGCAGCCAATGGCGGGGGGGGGGCACAGATACGCAGTATTTT. It is translated as CASSQWRGGGTDTQYF.

This clonotype was counted only a few times. The V and J genes are TRBV9 and TRBJ2-3; no reliable D call. Between the trimmed V and J ends, which lost 0 bases and 6 bases, there was a span of 11 bases. Per the germline V gene, CDR1 is SGDLS and CDR2 is YYNGEE. The CDR3 has 14 residues. The CDR3 spells CASSVVPASDTQYF. The CDR3 bases are TGTGCCAGCAGCGTAGTCCCCGCTTCGGATACGCAGTATTTT.

This clonotype was picked up a small number of times. The rearrangement uses TRBV9 and TRBJ2-7, with D possibly TRBD2 on 6 matching bases. The CDR3 consists of 14 residues. The V gene lost 4 bases and the J gene lost 3 bases, with 14 bases spanning the gap. Germline lookup yields CDR1 SGDLS and CDR2 YYNGEE. The CDR3 sequence is CASSRATGDYEQYF. The CDR3 coding sequence is TGTGCCAGCAGCCGCGCGACGGGAGACTACGAGCAGTACTTC.

This clonotype was seen more than once but under ten times. The V gene is TRBV2, the J gene TRBJ2-1; 12 nucleotides match TRBD2. J was trimmed by 3 bases and V by 8 bases; bases with no gene match: 2. The CDR3 has 14 amino acids. Germline V gene sequence: CDR1 SNHLY, CDR2 FYNNEI. CDR3: CASGGLAGYNEQFF. The CDR3 DNA follows: TGTGCCAGCGGGGGACTAGCGGGCTACAATGAGCAGTTCTTC.

J is TRBJ2-2 and V is TRBV7-8, with no clear D. V lost 3 bases, J lost 9 bases, and 11 bases lay in between. Germline V gives CDR1 SGHVS, CDR2 FQNEAQ. The CDR3 length is 13 residues. The CDR3 region has the DNA TGTGCCAGCAGCTTCGTGGCGCAGCGGGAGCTGTTTTTT. It specifies CASSFVAQRELFF.

V is TRBV3-1 and J is TRBJ1-1, with D hard to call. This CDR3 is built from 16 residues. The V end was cut by 0 bases, the J end by 1 base, with 12 bases between. Germline CDR1 and CDR2: LGHDT and YNNKEL (reference sequence). In DNA, the CDR3 is TGTGCCAGCAGCCAAGATCTCCTAGGTTGGAACACTGAAGCTTTCTTT. Its protein is CASSQDLLGWNTEAFF.

At least ten counts were recorded for this clonotype. The chain is built from TRBV11-2 and TRBJ2-2; D unclear. The germline V and J ends were trimmed by 2 bases and 6 bases, with 4 bases remaining between them. The germline CDR1 and CDR2 sequences are SGHAT and FQNNGV. There are 12 residues in the CDR3. In DNA form, the CDR3 reads TGTGCCAGCAGCTTACTAGCCGGGGAGCTGTTTTTT. This gives the protein CASSLLAGELFF.

This clonotype was picked up a small number of times. The CDR3 here is CASSLTYGGRVDKNIQYF. CDR3 coding DNA: TGTGCCAGCAGCCTCACCTACGGGGGGCGGGTCGACAAAAACATTCAGTACTTC. This rearrangement joins TRBV28 to TRBJ2-4, with a possible D match to TRBD2 (7 bases). Per germline, CDR1 MDHEN and CDR2 SYDVKM. CDR3 length equals 18 residues. V was pared by 6 bases and J by 3 bases, with 24 bases between.